Listed here are 13 T cell receptor beta chains from one sample, sequenced in a study of graft-versus-host responses after intestinal transplantation. What these receptors recognize is not known. Only in-frame clones appear in the TCRdb table, and some are missing; sequencing was by immunoSEQ multiplex PCR. The sample has 55,000 to 80,000 clones, 90% to 95% seen once. Specimen: unstimulated CD8+ T cells sorted from spleen or lymph node cells, collected before transplant. The receptors here all came from a human donor who was the organ donor for an intestinal transplant.

The chain is built from TRBV2 and TRBJ1-4; D possibly corresponds to TRBD1 (6 bases). This CDR3 has 15 residues. The V gene's germline CDR1 is SNHLY and CDR2 FYNNEI. The V end lost 6 bases, the J end lost 5 bases, and 16 bases lay between the germline ends. CDR3: CASSERTAKNEKLFF. The CDR3 coding sequence is TGTGCCAGCAGCGAAAGGACAGCAAAAAATGAAAAACTGTTTTTT.

The V gene is TRBV9, the J gene TRBJ2-5; D uncertain. Near its end, the DNA agrees better with TRBJ2-7, so the J call may be wrong. Germline V lookup: CDR1 SGDLS, CDR2 YYNGEE. This CDR3 comprises 13 residues. Here the CDR3 DNA reads TGTGCCAGCAGCGGCCCCCCCCTCCACGAGCAGTACTTC. Its translation is CASSGPPLHEQYF.

The chain carries TRBV6-4 and TRBJ1-2; 10 bases agree with TRBD1. CDR3 length: 14 residues. Germline loops: CDR1 MRHNA, CDR2 SNTAGT. Trimming removed 2 bases from V and 6 bases from J; junction bases left unmatched: 3. The CDR3 reads CASSDTGTGDGYTF. CDR3 sequence (DNA): TGTGCCAGCAGTGACACCGGGACAGGGGATGGCTACACCTTC.

The V and J genes are TRBV27 and TRBJ2-7; D is undetermined. The CDR3 is 14 residues long. CDR1 is MNHEY, CDR2 SMNVEV, per germline (reference sequence). V was trimmed by 3 bases and J by 7 bases, leaving 16 bases between them. CDR3 in DNA: TGTGCCAGCAGTTTTTTAGGTAACCCCGGGGAGCAGTACTTC. Encoded protein: CASSFLGNPGEQYF.

The chain recombines TRBV27 with TRBJ1-5; D is possibly TRBD1 (5 bases). This CDR3 is 14 amino acids long. The V end was cut by 5 bases, the J end by 3 bases, with 11 bases between. CDR1 MNHEY and CDR2 SMNVEV come from the germline V gene (reference sequence). CDR3: CASSPQGFNQPQHF. CDR3 sequence (DNA): TGTGCCAGCAGTCCCCAGGGCTTCAATCAGCCCCAGCATTTT.

The chain links TRBV2 to TRBJ2-2, with 12 nucleotides matching TRBD1. Unmatched junction bases numbered 8, after V lost 7 bases and J lost 8 bases. The CDR3 is 15 residues long. Germline V gives CDR1 SNHLY, CDR2 FYNNEI. The CDR3 DNA sequence: TGTGCCAGCACTGGGGGACAGGGGGCCTTTGGGGAGCTGTTTTTT. Translating it yields CASTGGQGAFGELFF. The full variable domain, completed using reference TRBV2 and TRBJ2-2, is EPEVTQTPSHQVTQMGQEVILRCVPISNHLYFYWYRQILGQKVEFLVSFYNNEISEKSEIFDDQFSVERPDGSNFTLKIRSTKLEDSAMYFCASTGGQGAFGELFFGEGSRLTVL.

This rearrangement joins TRBV7-9 to TRBJ1-1; TRBD1 is a possible D gene (5 bases). Between the trimmed V and J ends, which lost 5 bases and 3 bases, there was a span of 19 bases. Germline CDR1 reads SEHNR; CDR2 reads FQNEAQ (reference sequence). This CDR3 comprises 16 residues. CDR3 DNA sequence: TGTGCCAGCAGCCCGGGACGGGGGGGACGGTACACTGAAGCTTTCTTT. This gives the protein CASSPGRGGRYTEAFF.

This rearrangement joins TRBV15 to TRBJ2-1, with 7 nucleotides matching TRBD2. J lost 0 bases, V lost 3 bases, and 2 bases had no gene match. Looked up from germline, CDR1 is LNHNV and CDR2 is YYDKDF (reference sequence). The CDR3 loop spans 15 amino acids. The CDR3, as DNA: TGTGCCACCAGCAGGGGCGGGGGCTCCTACAATGAGCAGTTCTTC. Amino acids: CATSRGGGSYNEQFF.

This chain connects TRBV4-3 to TRBJ2-7; D may be TRBD2 (6 bases). The CDR3 is 17 residues long. CDR1 LGHNA and CDR2 YSLEER come from the germline V gene. Trimming removed 1 base from V and 1 base from J, with 17 bases in between. The chain's CDR3 is CASSQGWAGLPSYEQYF. For the CDR3, the DNA is TGCGCCAGCAGCCAAGGATGGGCGGGACTCCCTTCCTACGAGCAGTACTTC.

The chain has TRBV15 and TRBJ2-7; D gene uncertain. CDR3 length equals 17 residues. V was pared by 1 base and J by 5 bases, with 21 bases between. The germline V gene has CDR1 LNHNV and CDR2 YYDKDF (reference sequence). The CDR3 sequence is CATSRAPVGLFGDEQYF. CDR3 DNA sequence: TGTGCCACCAGCAGAGCACCAGTCGGCCTTTTCGGAGACGAGCAGTACTTC.

V and J are TRBV4-3 and TRBJ2-2; 13 nucleotides align to TRBD2. The V gene end was trimmed by 5 bases and the J gene end by 7 bases; junction bases not matched to a gene: 10. Germline V gene lookup returns CDR1 LGHNA and CDR2 YSLEER. This CDR3 is built from 17 residues. The CDR3 region has the DNA TGCGCCAGCAGCACTCTAGGGGGGACTAGCGGGAACGGGGAGCTGTTTTTT. Encoded protein: CASSTLGGTSGNGELFF.

The V and J genes are TRBV30 and TRBJ2-7, with D perhaps matching TRBD2 (6 bases). The length of the CDR3 is 11 residues. Germline V gene lookup returns CDR1 GTSNPN and CDR2 SVGIG (reference sequence). Trimming shortened V by 3 bases and J by 3 bases, and 6 bases separated the two germline ends. CDR3: CAWRGGYEQYF. The CDR3 region has the DNA TGTGCCTGGAGGGGGGGCTACGAGCAGTACTTC.

The gene calls are TRBV19 and TRBJ1-3; 8 bases are a match to TRBD1. CDR3 length: 13 amino acids. Germline CDR1 is LNHDA and CDR2 is SQIVND (reference sequence). V lost 8 bases, J lost 4 bases, and 4 bases stayed unmatched. The DNA for the CDR3 is TGTGCCAGTCAGGGGGCGAGAGGAAACACCATATATTTT. It codes for CASQGARGNTIYF.